The 3 T cell receptor beta chains in this list originate from one sample, sequenced in a study of shared clonotypes between healthy human individuals. The repertoire was sequenced with immunoSEQ multiplex PCR; TCRdb's copy has only in-frame clones and lacks some. Found here are some 790,000 clones, roughly two thirds of them singletons; the top ten hold around 1.8%. The sequenced sample was memory CD4+ T cells sorted from blood. Indicated subset: CD45RA-negative fraction. The source is a woman younger than 45 in good health.

The CDR3 loop reads CASSPGQGISYEQYF. CDR3 nucleotide sequence: TGTGCCAGCTCACCCGGACAGGGTATCTCCTACGAGCAGTACTTC. The chain uses TRBV18 and TRBJ2-7; 8 bases line up with TRBD1. Trimming cost V 3 bases and J 0 bases; bases outside gene matches: 4. CDR1 and CDR2 (germline): KGHSH, LQKENI. CDR3 length: 15 amino acids.

This clone was found a few times. The rearrangement links TRBV7-8 to TRBJ2-7; D unresolved. From germline, CDR1 is SGHVS and CDR2 FQNEAQ. This CDR3 comprises 16 residues. The V gene lost 1 base and the J gene lost 2 bases, with 15 bases spanning the gap. In DNA form, the CDR3 reads TGTGCCAGCAGCTTAGTTTCGGCGCCGCGCACCTACGAGCAGTACTTC. The encoded protein is CASSLVSAPRTYEQYF. Complete variable domain (other parts from reference TRBV7-8 and TRBJ2-7): GAGVSQSPRYKVAKRGQDVALRCDPISGHVSLFWYQQALGQGPEFLTYFQNEAQLDKSGLPSDRFFAERPEGSVSTLKIQRTQQEDSAVYLCASSLVSAPRTYEQYFGPGTRLTVT.

V gene TRBV30 combines with J gene TRBJ1-4; D is unresolved. The CDR3 extends over 13 amino acids. Trimming removed 2 bases at V and 0 bases at J, with 4 bases between. CDR1 is GTSNPN, CDR2 SVGIG, per germline (reference sequence). CDR3 coding DNA: TGTGCCTGGAGTAGAGCAACTAATGAAAAACTGTTTTTT. Translation: CAWSRATNEKLFF.